The clone carrying this T cell receptor beta chain was observed a handful of times. The antigen remains undetermined. V lost 0 bases to trimming and J lost 3 bases, with 12 bases between them. Per germline, CDR1 MNHEY and CDR2 SVGAGI. This CDR3 has 16 residues. The presence of a unique molecular identifier marked each TCR cDNA molecule. One entry per CDR3 protein, called by TCRdb with MiXCR from the 5' RACE reads. Altogether some 38,000 distinct CDR3 sequences are present, around 7.2% being singletons, with the ten largest covering 28%. These data come from a study of spatial heterogeneity in lung cancer. Whole-study context: The count of detected beta-chain sequences consistently exceeded that of alpha-chain sequences.

The time point: sample taken at primary tumor resection. Samples came from some 73 TRACERx patients with untreated early-stage lung cancer. Points from the study as a whole: More often at tumor resection than at routine follow-up, ubiquitous expanded tumor TCRs were detected in the blood.

This receptor was identified in a male donor with early-stage non-small cell lung cancer. The sample was PBMCs, taken at surgery. V usage is TRBV6-5 and J usage is TRBJ1-3; perhaps TRBD1 as D (5 bases). The CDR3 DNA reads as TGTGCCAGCAGTTACTCTCAGCAGGGCTTTGGAAACACCATATATTTT. This sequence encodes CASSYSQQGFGNTIYF.